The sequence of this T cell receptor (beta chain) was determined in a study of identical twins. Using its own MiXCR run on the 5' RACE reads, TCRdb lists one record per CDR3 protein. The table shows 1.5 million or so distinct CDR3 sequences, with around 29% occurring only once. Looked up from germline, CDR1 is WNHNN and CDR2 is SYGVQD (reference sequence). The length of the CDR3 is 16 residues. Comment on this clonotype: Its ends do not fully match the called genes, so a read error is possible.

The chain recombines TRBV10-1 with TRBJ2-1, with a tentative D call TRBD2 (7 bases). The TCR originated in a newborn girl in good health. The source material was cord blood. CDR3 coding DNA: TGCGCCAGCAGTGAGTCGCCTAGGGGGGGCTACGATGAGCAGTTCTTC. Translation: CASSESPRGGYDEQFF.